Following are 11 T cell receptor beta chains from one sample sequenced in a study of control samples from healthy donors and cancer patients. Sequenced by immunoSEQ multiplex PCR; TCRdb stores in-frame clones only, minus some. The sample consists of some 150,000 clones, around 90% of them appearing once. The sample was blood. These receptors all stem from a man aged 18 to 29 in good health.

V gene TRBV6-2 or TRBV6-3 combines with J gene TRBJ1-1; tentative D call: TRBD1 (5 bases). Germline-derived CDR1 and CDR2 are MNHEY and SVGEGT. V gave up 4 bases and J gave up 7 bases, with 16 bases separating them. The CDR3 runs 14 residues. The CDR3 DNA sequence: TGTGCCAGCAGTTCCGTGGGGACGCTACTTGAAGCTTTCTTT. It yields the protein CASSSVGTLLEAFF.

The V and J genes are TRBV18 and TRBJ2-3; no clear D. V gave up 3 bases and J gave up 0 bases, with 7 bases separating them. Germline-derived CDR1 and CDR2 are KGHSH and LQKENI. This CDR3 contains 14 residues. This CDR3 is CASSPLSSTDTQYF. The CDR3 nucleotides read TGTGCCAGCTCACCCCTTTCTAGCACAGATACGCAGTATTTT. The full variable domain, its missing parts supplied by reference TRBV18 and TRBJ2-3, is NAGVMQNPRHLVRRRGQEARLRCSPMKGHSHVYWYRQLPEEGLKFMVYLQKENIIDESGMPKERFSAEFPKEGPSILRIQQVVRGDSAAYFCASSPLSSTDTQYFGPGTRLTVL.

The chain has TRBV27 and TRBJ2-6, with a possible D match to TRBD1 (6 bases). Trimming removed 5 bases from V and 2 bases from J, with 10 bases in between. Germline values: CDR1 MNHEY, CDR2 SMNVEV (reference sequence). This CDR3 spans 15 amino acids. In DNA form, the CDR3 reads TGTGCCAGCAGTCCAACAGGGCCTGGGGCCAACGTCCTGACTTTC. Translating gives CASSPTGPGANVLTF.

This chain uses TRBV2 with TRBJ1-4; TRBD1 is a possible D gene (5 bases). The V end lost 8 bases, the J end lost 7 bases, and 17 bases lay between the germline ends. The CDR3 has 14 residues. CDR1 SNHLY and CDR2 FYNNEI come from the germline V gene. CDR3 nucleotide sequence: TGTGCCAGCGGGGGGACGGGAGTTGGTGAAAAACTGTTTTTT. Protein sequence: CASGGTGVGEKLFF.

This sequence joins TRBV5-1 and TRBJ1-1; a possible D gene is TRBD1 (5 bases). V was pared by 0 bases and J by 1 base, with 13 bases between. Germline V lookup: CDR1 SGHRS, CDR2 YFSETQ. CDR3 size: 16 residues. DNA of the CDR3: TGCGCCAGCAGCTTGGACGGGGACCCACGGAACACTGAAGCTTTCTTT. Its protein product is CASSLDGDPRNTEAFF.

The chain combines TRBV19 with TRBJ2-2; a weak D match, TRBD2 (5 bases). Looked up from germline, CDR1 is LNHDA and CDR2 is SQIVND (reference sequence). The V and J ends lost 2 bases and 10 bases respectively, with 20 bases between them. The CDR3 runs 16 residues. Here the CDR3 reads CASSISPSEGKLELFF. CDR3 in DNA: TGTGCCAGTAGTATATCGCCCTCTGAGGGCAAATTGGAGCTGTTTTTT.

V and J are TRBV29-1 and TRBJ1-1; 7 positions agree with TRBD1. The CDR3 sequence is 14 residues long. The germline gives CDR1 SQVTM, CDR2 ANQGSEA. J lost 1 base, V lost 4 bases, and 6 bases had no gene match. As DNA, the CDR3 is TGCAGCGTTGGGCCTGGACAGGCGAACACTGAAGCTTTCTTT. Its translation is CSVGPGQANTEAFF.

CDR3 bases: TGTGCCAGCGCGGGGGGCGAATCCTACGAGCAGTACTTC. Translated: CASAGGESYEQYF. The genes are TRBV2 and TRBJ2-7; 8 bases map to TRBD2. V was pared by 8 bases and J by 1 base, with 4 bases of the junction left unmatched. The CDR3 loop spans 13 amino acids. The germline CDR1 and CDR2 sequences are SNHLY and FYNNEI.

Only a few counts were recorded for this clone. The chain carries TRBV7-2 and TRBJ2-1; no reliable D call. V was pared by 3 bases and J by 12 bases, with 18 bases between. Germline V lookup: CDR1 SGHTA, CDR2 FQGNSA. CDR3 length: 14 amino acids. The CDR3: CASSLDLTNLLQFF. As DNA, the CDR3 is TGTGCCAGCAGCTTGGACCTCACCAATCTTCTGCAGTTCTTC.

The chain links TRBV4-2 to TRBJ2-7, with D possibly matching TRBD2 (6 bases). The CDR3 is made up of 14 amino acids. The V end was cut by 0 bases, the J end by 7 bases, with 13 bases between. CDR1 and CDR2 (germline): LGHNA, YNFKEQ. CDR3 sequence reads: CASSQDRAGREQYF. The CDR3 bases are TGTGCCAGCAGCCAAGACCGCGCGGGGCGGGAGCAGTACTTC.

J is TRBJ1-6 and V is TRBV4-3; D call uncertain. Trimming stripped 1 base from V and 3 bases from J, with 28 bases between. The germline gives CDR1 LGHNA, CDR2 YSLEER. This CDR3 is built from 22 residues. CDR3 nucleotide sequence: TGCGCCAGCAGCCAAGGCCAAGGTCCGTGGGCCCGGCCCCACGTCTATAATTCACCCCTCCACTTT. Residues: CASSQGQGPWARPHVYNSPLHF.